This T cell receptor (beta chain) was retrieved from a study of STAT5B mutations in CD4+ large granular lymphocyte leukemia (dated 2022 in TCRdb). In the study overall: Among healthy controls, the CDR3 'QG' motif was associated with a particular HLA allele. The study compared the TCRbeta repertoires of patients with CD4+ T-cell large granular lymphocyte leukemia against the TCRbeta repertoires of healthy blood donors. Flow cytometry performed on FACSCanto II or FACSVerse showed that the purified fractions had more than 95% purity among lymphocytes.

This clone has a single count. The antigen it recognizes is unknown. Base qualities are not at hand, and no much larger clone is one base apart. What the authors observed across the whole study: Main leukemic clonotypes were private to each patient, although roughly 24% of the main leukemic clonotypes were found at low frequency in the non-leukemic repertoires of other patients. Compared with healthy CD4+ repertoires, CD4-sorted patient repertoires appeared more clonal, and this difference remained even after the putative leukemic clones were removed. Data were not HLA-matched; higher clonality in CD4+ versus CD8+ T-LGLL could reflect the relatively small sample size. Enrichment of TRBV06-family usage was observed among the top patient clones (8/27) relative to healthy controls (2/35).

Healthy controls were roughly 36 blood donors whose buffy coats came from the Finnish Red Cross blood service. All TCR-sequenced material derived from peripheral blood: patient blood samples and healthy donor buffy coats. Peripheral blood mononuclear cells were isolated by Ficoll-Hypaque gradient centrifugation. For the healthy controls, CD4+ cells were obtained from buffy coats by magnetic purification. Genomic DNA was extracted with the Gentra Puregene Cell and Tissue kit and quantified on a Qubit 2.0 fluorometer. From the germline V gene (reference sequence), CDR1 is SEHNR and CDR2 is FQNEAQ. The CDR3 runs 16 amino acids, cysteine and phenylalanine included. CDR3 DNA only is kept here, 48 bases in frame from base 1. At the junction V is shortened by 4 bases and J by 5 bases; bases outside the gene matches: 5. The immunoSEQ assay at survey resolution was applied to genomic DNA for sequencing of TCRbeta rearrangements. On the authors' methods: In the TCR sequencing data, the lowest productive clonotype frequency that could be detected was 2.59 x 10-5. Analyses included only productive TCRbeta rearrangements, meaning complete and in-frame sequences. Simpson clonality, calculated in the immunoSEQ Analyzer version 3.0, was used as the measure of sample clonality. Clones were grouped by frequency into very rare, small, medium, large (1-20%) or hyperexpanded (>20%) categories. Generation probabilities were estimated with OLGA 1.2.3, V-gene circos plots were made with VDJtools, specificities were searched in VDJdb, and CDR3 motifs were identified with GLIPH. As stored in TCRdb, this immuneACCESS dataset retains in-frame rearrangements with V and J assigned. A fraction of the clones does not appear; measured against another copy, unresolved V genes explain less than half of the discrepancy, and the remainder lacks a known reason. Clone size and V and J calls were adopted from that table, with D and trimming inferred from the DNA. The sample has tens of thousands of clones on record, approximately 69% of them singletons. Around 1% of the sample comes from the top ten.

The rearranged segments are TRBV7-9 and TRBJ2-5, with TRBD2 identical over 15 junction bases. The clonotype originates from a human donor in good health. Source material: CD4+ T cells from blood buffy coats. The DNA sequence follows: TGTGCCAGCAGCTCCGGGACTAGCGGGGGGATCGAGACCCAGTACTTC. This encodes CASSSGTSGGIETQYF.